These 10 T cell receptor beta chains were all obtained from the same sample, sequenced in a study of blood T cell repertoires in COVID-19 (dated by TCRdb to the early 2020s). The library was prepared using the immunoSEQ multiplex PCR assay. TCRdb re-hosts the immuneACCESS table, in-frame sequences only. Its copies lack some clones; in the studies checked, an unresolved V gene accounts for under half of them, and the cause for the rest is not known. Here the sample has some 220,000 clones; around 80% occur a single time. Clones ranked in the top ten supply 9.7% of the sample. Sequenced: peripheral blood. All receptors come from a man over 45 with active or convalescent COVID-19.

The CDR3, as DNA: TGTGCCAGCTCACGACGGTTGGGACTAGCGGGGGCAGATACGCAGTATTTT. Its translation: CASSRRLGLAGADTQYF. V usage is TRBV18 and J usage is TRBJ2-3, with TRBD2 matching over 14 bases. This CDR3 region has 17 residues. V gave up 4 bases and J gave up 4 bases; unmatched junction bases: 7. Germline V gene data show CDR1 as KGHSH and CDR2 as LQKENI. Complete variable domain (other parts from reference TRBV18 and TRBJ2-3): NAGVMQNPRHLVRRRGQEARLRCSPMKGHSHVYWYRQLPEEGLKFMVYLQKENIIDESGMPKERFSAEFPKEGPSILRIQQVVRGDSAAYFCASSRRLGLAGADTQYFGPGTRLTVL.

V gene TRBV21-1 combines with J gene TRBJ1-5; the D call of TRBD1 is as the table states it, not checked on the DNA. TRBV21-1 is an annotated pseudogene. The CDR3 totals 14 residues. CDR3 region: CASSNRQLNQPQHF. CDR3 bases: TGTGCCAGCAGCAATAGACAGTTAAATCAGCCCCAGCATTTT.

The rearrangement uses TRBV7-9 and TRBJ2-7; 11 bases are a match to TRBD2. Trimming at V came to 6 bases and at J to 6 bases, leaving 7 bases not matched to a gene. The CDR3 is made up of 14 amino acids. CDR1 is SEHNR, CDR2 FQNEAQ, per germline (reference sequence). This CDR3 reads CASRVAGGEREQYF. The CDR3 nucleotides read TGTGCCAGCAGGGTAGCGGGAGGGGAGCGCGAGCAGTACTTC.

J is TRBJ1-2 and V is TRBV14; D gene ambiguous. There are 16 residues in the CDR3. With 1 base removed from V and 5 bases from J, the gap between germline ends came to 17 bases. Germline V gives CDR1 SGHDN, CDR2 FVKESK. CDR3 in DNA: TGTGCCAGCAGCCAAGTGGGTCCGGGTCGAGGATATGGCTACACCTTC. Amino acids: CASSQVGPGRGYGYTF.

The V and J genes are TRBV5-1 and TRBJ2-5; unclear D gene. Germline loops: CDR1 SGHRS, CDR2 YFSETQ. CDR3 length: 13 amino acids. Trimming pared 4 bases from V and 4 bases from J, leaving 11 bases between. For the CDR3, the DNA is TGCGCCAGCAGCCGTCGGGTCCGAGAGACCCAGTACTTC. It yields the protein CASSRRVRETQYF.

The V and J genes are TRBV9 and TRBJ2-2; 9 bases map to TRBD2. V shed 0 bases and J 2 bases; nucleotides not matched to a gene: 5. Germline lookup yields CDR1 SGDLS and CDR2 YYNGEE. The CDR3 totals 17 residues. The CDR3 loop is CASSVGLAGINTGELFF. CDR3 DNA: TGTGCCAGCAGCGTAGGGCTAGCGGGGATTAACACCGGGGAGCTGTTTTTT.

This chain connects TRBV7-6 to TRBJ1-1; D not certain. This CDR3 comprises 14 residues. CDR1 SGHVS and CDR2 FNYEAQ come from the germline V gene. V lost 5 bases, J lost 1 base, and 11 bases lay in between. The CDR3 here is CASSGGLANTEAFF. The CDR3 DNA is TGTGCCAGCAGCGGAGGACTGGCGAACACTGAAGCTTTCTTT.

The chain carries TRBV19 and TRBJ1-6; tentative D call: TRBD1 (6 bases). Germline CDR1 LNHDA, CDR2 SQIVND (reference sequence). Trimming left V 4 bases short and J 4 bases short, with 8 bases between. The CDR3 spans 14 residues. In DNA form, the CDR3 reads TGTGCCAGTAGTAAAGGACAGTATAATTCACCCCTCCACTTT. Protein: CASSKGQYNSPLHF.

The chain couples TRBV24-1 to TRBJ2-3; 7 nucleotides agree with TRBD1. Germline V lookup: CDR1 KGHDR, CDR2 SFDVKD. The CDR3 is made up of 15 amino acids. Trimming at V came to 3 bases and at J to 4 bases, leaving 6 bases not matched to a gene. In DNA form, the CDR3 reads TGTGCCACCAGTGATACGACAGGGTTTCCAGATACGCAGTATTTT. Translation: CATSDTTGFPDTQYF.

The gene calls are TRBV7-2 and TRBJ1-6; TRBD1 agrees at 7 bases. Germline CDR1 reads SGHTA; CDR2 reads FQGNSA. V trimming: 5 bases; J trimming: 9 bases; junction bases outside the gene matches: 10. The CDR3 contains 15 residues. CDR3 region: CASSVTRGQASPLHF. The DNA of the CDR3 is TGTGCCAGCAGCGTAACGAGGGGGCAGGCTTCACCCCTCCACTTT.